The 19 T cell receptor beta chains below all came from one sample that was sequenced in a study of beta chain features in type 1 diabetes. Reverse transcription of all isolated RNA meant that expressed TCRB transcripts were sequenced. Data came from immunoSEQ multiplex PCR; TCRdb stores just in-frame clones and leaves some out. Of 300,000 to 450,000 clones detected, roughly 12% appear once; the ten largest clones hold around 0.02%. Material: naive CD4+ T cells from blood. These receptor sequences come from a man between 18 and 29 years old in good health.

This clone was recorded only once. The gene calls are TRBV5-1 and TRBJ2-7, with D maybe TRBD1 (7 bases). Deletions cut 4 bases from V and 1 base from J, with 12 bases between. This CDR3 is 14 amino acids long. Germline CDR1 is SGHRS and CDR2 is YFSETQ. The CDR3 DNA is TGCGCCAGCAGCGCGGGACAGAGTTCCTACGAGCAGTACTTC. It is translated as CASSAGQSSYEQYF.

The chain recombines TRBV11-3 with TRBJ2-2; D unclear. V lost 5 bases and J 1 base, leaving 11 bases between the germline ends. The CDR3 contains 15 residues. Germline V gene data show CDR1 as SGHNT and CDR2 as YENEEA. Written as DNA, the CDR3 is TGTGCCAGCAGCCCCTCCCCTTTGAACACCGGGGAGCTGTTTTTT. It translates to CASSPSPLNTGELFF.

In its sample, this clone was seen a few times. The gene calls are TRBV5-8 and TRBJ2-5; D uncertain. CDR1 and CDR2 from the germline V gene are SGHTS and YDEGEE. This CDR3 has 12 amino acids. V gave up 0 bases and J gave up 4 bases, with 4 bases separating them. This CDR3 reads CASSLVGETQYF. The CDR3 DNA follows: TGTGCCAGCAGCTTGGTCGGAGAGACCCAGTACTTC. The complete variable domain, with remaining parts taken from reference TRBV5-8 and TRBJ2-5, reads EAGVTQSPTHLIKTRGQQATLRCSPISGHTSVYWYQQALGLGLQFLLWYDEGEERNRGNFPPRFSGRQFPNYSSELNVNALELEDSALYLCASSLVGETQYFGPGTRLLVL.

The chain employs TRBV29-1 and TRBJ2-7; the match to TRBD1 covers 9 bases. V was clipped by 6 bases and J by 4 bases; unmatched bases: 10. The CDR3 has 14 residues. The germline gives CDR1 SQVTM, CDR2 ANQGSEA. The CDR3 sequence is CSVDSGQGYYEQYF. CDR3 DNA sequence: TGCAGCGTCGATTCGGGACAGGGCTATTACGAGCAGTACTTC.

This clone has a handful of counts. The genes are TRBV30 and TRBJ1-3; no definite D call. The V gene's germline CDR1 is GTSNPN and CDR2 SVGIG (reference sequence). Trimming removed 5 bases at V and 4 bases at J, with 18 bases between. The CDR3 totals 15 residues. Here the CDR3 reads CAWSSMGGLGNTIYF. In nucleotides, the CDR3 is TGTGCCTGGTCATCGATGGGAGGGTTGGGAAACACCATATATTTT.

This clone appeared a single time. J is TRBJ1-6 and V is TRBV10-3; a weak D match, TRBD1 (6 bases). The V gene lost 2 bases and the J gene lost 0 bases, with 14 bases spanning the gap. The germline V gene has CDR1 ENHRY and CDR2 SYGVKD. CDR3 length: 18 residues. Here the CDR3 DNA reads TGTGCCATCAGTGAGCGCGGACAGCAAAGCTCCTATAATTCACCCCTCCACTTT. Its protein is CAISERGQQSSYNSPLHF.

This clone showed up just a few times. This chain connects TRBV9 to TRBJ2-7; TRBD1 is a possible D gene (6 bases). The CDR3 consists of 14 residues. Germline V CDR1 and CDR2: SGDLS, YYNGEE. V was shortened by 0 bases and J by 3 bases, with 10 bases between the two germline ends. CDR3 in amino acids: CASSVGRGNYEQYF. The DNA for the CDR3 is TGTGCCAGCAGCGTAGGTAGGGGGAACTACGAGCAGTACTTC. The entire variable domain, with the rest obtained from reference TRBV9 and TRBJ2-7, is as follows: DSGVTQTPKHLITATGQRVTLRCSPRSGDLSVYWYQQSLDQGLQFLIQYYNGEERAKGNILERFSAQQFPDLHSELNLSSLELGDSALYFCASSVGRGNYEQYFGPGTRLTVT.

This clone was seen a few times. The gene calls are TRBV4-1 and TRBJ1-5, with 8 bases that match TRBD1. The V and J ends lost 5 bases and 3 bases, in that order; junction bases with no gene match: 9. The CDR3 is made up of 16 amino acids. The V gene's germline CDR1 is MGHRA and CDR2 YSYEKL. CDR3 loop: CASSAHRTGTNQPQHF. The CDR3 coding sequence is TGCGCCAGCAGCGCACACCGGACAGGGACCAATCAGCCCCAGCATTTT.

The gene calls are TRBV30 and TRBJ1-5, with D perhaps TRBD1 (6 bases). This CDR3 comprises 15 residues. Germline CDR1 reads GTSNPN; CDR2 reads SVGIG (reference sequence). Trimming cost V 2 bases and J 0 bases, with 11 bases left between them. CDR3 sequence (DNA): TGTGCCTGGAGTTCCGAGGGACATAGCAATCAGCCCCAGCATTTT. Encoded protein: CAWSSEGHSNQPQHF.

The chain combines TRBV15 with TRBJ2-3; the D gene is possibly TRBD1 (5 bases). V lost 0 bases and J 2 bases, leaving 6 bases between the germline ends. In germline, CDR1 is LNHNV, CDR2 YYDKDF (reference sequence). The CDR3 has 14 amino acids. CDR3 region: CATSREGHTDTQYF. The CDR3, as DNA: TGTGCCACCAGCAGAGAGGGGCACACAGATACGCAGTATTTT.

This sequence joins TRBV20-1 and TRBJ1-4; D ambiguous. From germline, CDR1 is DFQATT and CDR2 SNEGSKA (reference sequence). The length of the CDR3 is 11 residues. V was shortened by 2 bases and J by 8 bases, with 6 bases between the two germline ends. CDR3 sequence: CSARTVEKLFF. The CDR3 DNA follows: TGCAGTGCTAGAACTGTCGAAAAACTGTTTTTT.

The V and J genes are TRBV10-3 and TRBJ2-5; a weak D match, TRBD2 (6 bases). The germline V gene has CDR1 ENHRY and CDR2 SYGVKD. The length of the CDR3 is 14 residues. V was shortened by 11 bases and J by 4 bases, with 20 bases between the two germline ends. The CDR3 coding sequence is TGTGCCTCCACCGTCACTCTAGCGACAGAGACCCAGTACTTC. Amino acids: CASTVTLATETQYF.

Only a few counts were recorded for this clone. The chain has TRBV6-5 and TRBJ2-1; TRBD1 is a possible D gene (5 bases). The CDR3 has 16 residues. CDR1 is MNHEY, CDR2 SVGAGI, per germline. The V and J ends lost 0 bases and 5 bases respectively, with 14 bases between them. CDR3 sequence reads: CASSYSTVGIHNEQFF. The DNA for the CDR3 is TGTGCCAGCAGTTACTCGACAGTAGGGATCCACAATGAGCAGTTCTTC.

The sample holds many counts of this clone. The rearrangement links TRBV29-1 to TRBJ2-2, with TRBD1 matching 8 bases. From germline, CDR1 is SQVTM and CDR2 ANQGSEA. J lost 7 bases, V lost 3 bases, and 7 bases had no gene match. The CDR3 covers 14 residues. The CDR3 DNA reads as TGCAGCGTTGAGGGGACAGGCAGATTCGGGGAGCTGTTTTTT. It translates to CSVEGTGRFGELFF.

The rearrangement joins TRBV5-5 to TRBJ1-6; D unclear. The germline gives CDR1 SGHKS, CDR2 YYEKEE (reference sequence). V was pared by 0 bases and J by 9 bases, with 16 bases between. The CDR3 runs to 16 residues. In nucleotides, the CDR3 is TGTGCCAGCAGCTTGGTTCTTCAGTATCTTGGTTCACCCCTCCACTTT. Amino acids: CASSLVLQYLGSPLHF.

In nucleotides, the CDR3 is TGTGCCAGCAGTTTTATCGCCACTAGGGCTTTCTTT. It translates to CASSFIATRAFF. The genes are TRBV28 and TRBJ1-1, with D unresolved. Germline CDR1 reads MDHEN; CDR2 reads SYDVKM. The CDR3 length is 12 residues. V dropped 3 bases and J dropped 11 bases, with 13 bases sitting between them.

This clone was counted a few times. The CDR3 protein is CASSQVVLGVAKNIQYF. The CDR3 DNA sequence: TGTGCCAGCAGCCAAGTCGTCCTAGGGGTAGCCAAAAACATTCAGTACTTC. This chain links TRBV14 with TRBJ2-4, with a tentative D call TRBD1 (5 bases). This CDR3 comprises 17 residues. Germline V gene sequence: CDR1 SGHDN, CDR2 FVKESK. Trimming removed 1 base from V and 0 bases from J, with 13 bases in between.

J is TRBJ2-1 and V is TRBV28; maybe TRBD1 (6 bases). This CDR3 contains 14 residues. V lost 3 bases and J lost 2, with 8 bases in between. Germline lookup yields CDR1 MDHEN and CDR2 SYDVKM. The CDR3 nucleotides read TGTGCCAGCAGTTTCAGGGGACCCTACAATGAGCAGTTCTTC. Its translation is CASSFRGPYNEQFF.

This clone was picked up a small number of times. The V gene is TRBV7-2, the J gene TRBJ1-3, with unresolved D. V lost 2 bases and J lost 3, with 8 bases in between. Germline values: CDR1 SGHTA, CDR2 FQGNSA. The CDR3 totals 14 residues. CDR3 DNA sequence: TGTGCCAGCAGCTTAAGAGGGAGTGGAAACACCATATATTTT. Protein sequence: CASSLRGSGNTIYF.